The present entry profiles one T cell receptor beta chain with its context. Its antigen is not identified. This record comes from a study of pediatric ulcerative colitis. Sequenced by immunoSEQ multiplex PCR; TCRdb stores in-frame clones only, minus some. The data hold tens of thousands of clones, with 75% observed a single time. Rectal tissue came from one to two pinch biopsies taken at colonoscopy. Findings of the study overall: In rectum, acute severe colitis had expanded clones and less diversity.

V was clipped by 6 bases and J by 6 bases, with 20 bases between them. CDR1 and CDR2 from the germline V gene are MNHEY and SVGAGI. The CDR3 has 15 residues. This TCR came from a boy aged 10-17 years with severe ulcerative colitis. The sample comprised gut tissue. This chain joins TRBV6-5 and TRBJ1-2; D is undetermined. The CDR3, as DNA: TGTGCCAGCAGCTCTGTCATAAACTTCGCGGATGGCTACACCTTC. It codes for CASSSVINFADGYTF.